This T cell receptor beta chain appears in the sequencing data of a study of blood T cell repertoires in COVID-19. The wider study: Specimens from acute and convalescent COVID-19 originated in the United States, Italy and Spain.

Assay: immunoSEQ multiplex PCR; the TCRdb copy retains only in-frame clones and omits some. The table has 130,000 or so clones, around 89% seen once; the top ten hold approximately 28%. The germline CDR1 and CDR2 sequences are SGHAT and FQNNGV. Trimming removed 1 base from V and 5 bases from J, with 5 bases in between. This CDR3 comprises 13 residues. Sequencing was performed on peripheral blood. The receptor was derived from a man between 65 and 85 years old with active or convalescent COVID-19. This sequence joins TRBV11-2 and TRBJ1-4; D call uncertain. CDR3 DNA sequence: TGTGCCAGCAGCTTAGGGCCCAATGAAAAACTGTTTTTT. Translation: CASSLGPNEKLFF.